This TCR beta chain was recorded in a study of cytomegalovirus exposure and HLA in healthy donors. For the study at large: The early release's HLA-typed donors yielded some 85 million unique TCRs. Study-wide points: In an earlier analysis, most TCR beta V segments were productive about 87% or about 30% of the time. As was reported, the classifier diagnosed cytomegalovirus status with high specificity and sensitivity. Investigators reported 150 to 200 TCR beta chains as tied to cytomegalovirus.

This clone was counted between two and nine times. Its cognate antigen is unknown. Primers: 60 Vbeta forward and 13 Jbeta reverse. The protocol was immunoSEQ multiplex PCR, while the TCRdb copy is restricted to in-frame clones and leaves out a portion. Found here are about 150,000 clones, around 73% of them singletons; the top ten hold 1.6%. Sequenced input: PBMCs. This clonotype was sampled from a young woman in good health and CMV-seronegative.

The CDR3 sequence is CASSPLEAAETQYF. CDR3 bases: TGCGCCAGCAGCCCCCTGGAAGCGGCAGAGACCCAGTACTTC. The rearrangement links TRBV5-1 to TRBJ2-5; possible D gene TRBD2, 5 bases. The CDR3 consists of 14 residues. Trimming left V 4 bases short and J 4 bases short, with 14 bases between. CDR1 is SGHRS, CDR2 YFSETQ, per germline. The full variable domain, in which reference TRBV5-1 and TRBJ2-5 provide the parts outside the CDR3, is KAGVTQTPRYLIKTRGQQVTLSCSPISGHRSVSWYQQTPGQGLQFLFEYFSETQRNKGNFPGRFSGRQFSNSRSEMNVSTLELGDSALYLCASSPLEAAETQYFGPGTRLLVL.